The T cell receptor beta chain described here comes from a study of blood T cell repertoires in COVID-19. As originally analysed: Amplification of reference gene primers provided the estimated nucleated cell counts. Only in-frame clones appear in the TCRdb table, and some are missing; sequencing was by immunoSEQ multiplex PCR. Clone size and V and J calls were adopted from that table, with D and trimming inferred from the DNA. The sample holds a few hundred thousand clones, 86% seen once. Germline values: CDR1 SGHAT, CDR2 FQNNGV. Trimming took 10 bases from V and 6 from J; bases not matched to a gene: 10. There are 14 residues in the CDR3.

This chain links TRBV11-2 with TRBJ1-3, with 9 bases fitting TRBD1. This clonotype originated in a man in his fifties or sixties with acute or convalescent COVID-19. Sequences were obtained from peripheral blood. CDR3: CATGARTGENTIYF. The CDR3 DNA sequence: TGTGCCACCGGGGCGAGGACAGGGGAAAACACCATATATTTT. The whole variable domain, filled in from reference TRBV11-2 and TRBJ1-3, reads EAGVAQSPRYKIIEKRQSVAFWCNPISGHATLYWYQQILGQGPKLLIQFQNNGVVDDSQLPKDRFSAERLKGVDSTLKIQPAKLEDSAVYLCATGARTGENTIYFGEGSWLTVV.